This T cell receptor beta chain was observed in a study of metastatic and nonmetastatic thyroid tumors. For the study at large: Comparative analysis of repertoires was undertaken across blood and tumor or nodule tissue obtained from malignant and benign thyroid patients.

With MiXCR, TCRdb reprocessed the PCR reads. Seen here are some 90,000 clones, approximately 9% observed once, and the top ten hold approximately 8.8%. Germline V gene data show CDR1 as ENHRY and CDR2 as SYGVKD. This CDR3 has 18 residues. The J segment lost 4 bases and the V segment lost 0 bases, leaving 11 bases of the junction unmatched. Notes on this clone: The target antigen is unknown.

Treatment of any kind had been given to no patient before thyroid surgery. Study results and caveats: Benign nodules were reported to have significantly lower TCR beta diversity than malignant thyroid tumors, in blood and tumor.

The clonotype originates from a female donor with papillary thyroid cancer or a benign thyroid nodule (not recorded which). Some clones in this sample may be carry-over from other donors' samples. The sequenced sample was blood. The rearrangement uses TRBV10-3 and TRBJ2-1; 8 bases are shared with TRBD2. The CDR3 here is CAISESCRGLGTYNEQFF. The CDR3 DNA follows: TGTGCCATCAGTGAGTCTTGTAGGGGACTAGGGACTTACAATGAGCAGTTCTTC.